A selection of T cell receptor beta chains follows, all from one sample in a study of regulatory T cells. Sequencing used immunoSEQ multiplex PCR; TCRdb keeps in-frame clones, though not all of them. The table lists fewer than 20,000 clones, around 80% of them singletons, with around 8% in the top ten. Sequencing was done on a sample of conventional CD4+ T cells sorted from blood. The receptors derive from a person aged 25 to 40 with CD3G deficiency. Both conserved end residues are part of each CDR3. The D gene is left open where the match is weak. The size field is filled for only some rows; it gives once, few, many or a size class.

v_gene	d_gene	j_gene	abundance	CDR3nt	CDR3aa
TRBV7-9	TRBD2	TRBJ2-3	.	TGTGCCAGCAGCTTAGCTAGCGGGAGCACAGATACGCAGTATTTT	CASSLASGSTDTQYF
TRBV28	TRBD1	TRBJ1-1	.	TGTGCCAGCAGTCCTCCGGGACAGGGGGCCCGAGCTTTCTTT	CASSPPGQGARAFF
TRBV6-6	.	TRBJ2-2	.	TGTGCCAGCCGAGGAAAAATCGGGGAGCTGTTTTTT	CASRGKIGELFF
TRBV6-1	.	TRBJ2-7	.	TGTGCCAGCAGTGAATCCCAACCCTATTACGAGCAGTACTTC	CASSESQPYYEQYF
TRBV4-3	.	TRBJ2-7	.	TGCGCCAGCAGCCCCGCGGAGTTTAGTCCCTACGAGCAGTACTTC	CASSPAEFSPYEQYF
TRBV5-1	.	TRBJ2-1	once	TGCGCCAGCAGCACGGGGAGGAGCTACAATGAGCAGTTCTTC	CASSTGRSYNEQFF
TRBV7-8	TRBD1	TRBJ1-2	.	TGTGCCAGCAGCTTAGGGGGGACAGGGGGCTATGGCTACACCTTC	CASSLGGTGGYGYTF
TRBV6-5	.	TRBJ1-2	.	TGTGCCAGCAGGCCACAGGGAGTTCAGGGCTACACCTTC	CASRPQGVQGYTF
TRBV5-1	.	TRBJ2-5	.	TGCGCCAGCAGTCATCGAGGGTTTTTCGGAGAGACCCAGTACTTC	CASSHRGFFGETQYF
TRBV28	.	TRBJ2-7	.	TGTGCCAGCAGTACTACAGGGACGGTTAAGCACGAGCAGTACTTC	CASSTTGTVKHEQYF
TRBV10-3	.	TRBJ2-4	.	TGTGCCACCAGGGCGGGACAGAAAAACATTCAGTACTTC	CATRAGQKNIQYF
TRBV28	.	TRBJ1-6	.	TGTGCCAGCAGTACCCTTAGGCTCCTCCACTTT	CASSTLRLLHF
TRBV28	.	TRBJ1-1	few	TGTGCCAGCAGTTTATTAAGGGTCACTGAAGCTTTCTTT	CASSLLRVTEAFF
TRBV28	.	TRBJ1-2	.	TGTGCCAGCAGTTTATACGACAGCTACACCTTC	CASSLYDSYTF
TRBV7-9	.	TRBJ2-6	.	TGTGCCAGCAGCTTAGTAGGGTCTGGGGCCAACGTCCTGACTTTC	CASSLVGSGANVLTF
TRBV7-9	TRBD1	TRBJ2-7	.	TGTGCCAGCAGCTATCAGGGGGCCGAGCAGTACTTC	CASSYQGAEQYF
TRBV19	TRBD1	TRBJ1-1	few	TGTGCCAGTAGGAGTGTAAGGACAGGGAAGAAGCTGAGCACTGAAGCTTTCTTT	CASRSVRTGKKLSTEAFF
TRBV7-2	.	TRBJ2-7	.	TGTGCCAGCAGCTTAAACAAGTACGAGCAGTACTTC	CASSLNKYEQYF
TRBV6-1	.	TRBJ2-7	.	TGTGCCAGTTCACAATCCGGGATCCCCTCCGAGCAGTACTTC	CASSQSGIPSEQYF
TRBV7-9	.	TRBJ2-7	.	TGTGCCAGCAGCTTAGGAACAGGGCGTTACGAGCAGTACTTC	CASSLGTGRYEQYF
TRBV10-3	TRBD2	TRBJ2-3	.	TGTGCCACAACTCCTTTAGCGGGAGCGTCAGATACGCAGTATTTT	CATTPLAGASDTQYF
TRBV28	.	TRBJ1-5	.	TGTGCCAGCAGTTTTGGGGGGACGAATCAGCCCCAGCATTTT	CASSFGGTNQPQHF
TRBV7-8	TRBD1	TRBJ2-5	.	TGTGCCAGCAGCCGATGGGACAGGATCCAAGAGACCCAGTACTTC	CASSRWDRIQETQYF
TRBV28	TRBD1	TRBJ1-5	.	TGTGCCAGCAGCCGTAGACAGGGGGTACAGCCCCAGCATTTT	CASSRRQGVQPQHF
TRBV6-6	.	TRBJ1-2	medium-sized	TGTGCCAGCAGACCCCCCGGGACGCACCGGGGGGGCTACACCTTC	CASRPPGTHRGGYTF
TRBV11-2	TRBD1	TRBJ1-4	.	TGTGCCAGCAGCCCCCGACAGGGTAGAAATGAAAAACTGTTTTTT	CASSPRQGRNEKLFF
TRBV7-9	.	TRBJ1-3	.	TGTGCCAGCAGCTTAGGACGTGGAAACACCATATATTTT	CASSLGRGNTIYF
TRBV6-5	.	TRBJ1-6	.	TGTGCCAGCAGTTACAGTGCGAATTCACCCCTCCACTTT	CASSYSANSPLHF
TRBV7-8	TRBD1	TRBJ2-2	.	TGTGCCAGCAGCTCCCGGGACAGGGGGCGTACCGGGGAGCTGTTTTTT	CASSSRDRGRTGELFF
TRBV28	TRBD1	TRBJ1-2	.	TGTGCCAGCAGTCCTAGACAGGGGCGAGGCTATGGCTACACCTTC	CASSPRQGRGYGYTF
TRBV28	TRBD1	TRBJ1-1	.	TGTGCCAGCAGTTATAGGGACAGAATGAACACTGAAGCTTTCTTT	CASSYRDRMNTEAFF
TRBV28	.	TRBJ2-2	few	TGTGCCAGCAGCACTAGTCTCCACGGGGAGCTGTTTTTT	CASSTSLHGELFF
TRBV28	TRBD1	TRBJ1-2	.	TGTGCCAGCAGTTTTCGGGACAGGTATTATGGCTACACCTTC	CASSFRDRYYGYTF
TRBV28	TRBD1	TRBJ1-2	.	TGTGCCAGCAGTGCCGCGGGACAGACCTATGGCTACACCTTC	CASSAAGQTYGYTF
TRBV5-1	.	TRBJ1-1	.	TGCGCCAGCAGCTTGGGGGGCCCGGGGACTGAAGCTTTCTTT	CASSLGGPGTEAFF
TRBV5-1	TRBD2	TRBJ2-2	once	TGCGCCAGCAGCTTTAGCGGGATGGACACCGGGGAGCTGTTTTTT	CASSFSGMDTGELFF
TRBV6-1	.	TRBJ1-5	.	TGTGCCAGCAGTTATACAGGTAGCAATCAGCCCCAGCATTTT	CASSYTGSNQPQHF
TRBV27	.	TRBJ1-2	.	TGTGCCAGCAGTTTCCGGGGGCTGACTAACTATGGCTACACCTTC	CASSFRGLTNYGYTF
TRBV10-3	.	TRBJ1-2	once	TGTGCCATCAGTGGAATACAGGGTCGGGGCTACACCTTC	CAISGIQGRGYTF